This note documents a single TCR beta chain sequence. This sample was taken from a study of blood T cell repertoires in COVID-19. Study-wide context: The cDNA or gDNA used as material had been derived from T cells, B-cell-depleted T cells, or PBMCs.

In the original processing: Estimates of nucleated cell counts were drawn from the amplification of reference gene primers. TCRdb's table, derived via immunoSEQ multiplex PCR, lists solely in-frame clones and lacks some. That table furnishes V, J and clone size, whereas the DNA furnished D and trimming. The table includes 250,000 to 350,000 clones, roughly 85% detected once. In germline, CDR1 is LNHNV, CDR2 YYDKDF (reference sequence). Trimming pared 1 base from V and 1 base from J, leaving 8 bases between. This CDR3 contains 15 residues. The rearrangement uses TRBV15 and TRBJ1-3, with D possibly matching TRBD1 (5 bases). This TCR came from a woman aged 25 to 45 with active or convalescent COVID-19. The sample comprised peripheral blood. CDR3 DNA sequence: TGTGCCACCAGCAGAGGACAGTTATCTGGAAACACCATATATTTT. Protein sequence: CATSRGQLSGNTIYF. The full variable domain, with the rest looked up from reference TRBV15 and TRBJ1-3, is DAMVIQNPRYQVTQFGKPVTLSCSQTLNHNVMYWYQQKSSQAPKLLFHYYDKDFNNEADTPDNFQSRRPNTSFCFLDIRSPGLGDTAMYLCATSRGQLSGNTIYFGEGSWLTVV.